Listed below are T cell receptor beta chains from one sample, sequenced in a study of T-cell reconstitution after alpha-beta-depleted transplantation in children. TCRdb used MiXCR to reprocess the PCR reads, holding one entry per CDR3 protein. The sample lists some 310,000 distinct CDR3 sequences; around 25% were seen once. This specimen was PBMCs, mostly from graft donor cells, taken 180 days after TCRalphabeta/CD19-depleted stem cell transplant. All receptors derive from a male patient aged 5 to 17 who had a stem cell transplant for acute lymphoblastic leukemia, so the T cells may come from the graft donor. Each CDR3 is given with its conserved first and last residue. Fields, in order: CDR3 protein, CDR3 DNA, clone size, D gene, J gene, V gene. The D gene is left open where the match is weak. The listing skips clone size in some rows; elsewhere it reads once, few, many or a size class.

CDR3aa: CASSIGINRGRRTEAFF
CDR3nt: TGTGCCAGCAGCATTGGGATCAACAGGGGGCGCCGCACTGAAGCTTTCTTT
abundance: few
d_gene: TRBD1
j_gene: TRBJ1-1
v_gene: TRBV7-3

CDR3aa: CASSNGQGTISPLHF
CDR3nt: TGTGCCAGCAGCAATGGACAGGGAACGATTTCACCCCTCCACTTT
abundance: many
d_gene: TRBD1
j_gene: TRBJ1-6
v_gene: TRBV7-2

CDR3aa: CASRGGILLEQYF
CDR3nt: TGCGCCAGCAGAGGGGGGATCCTTCTAGAGCAGTACTTC
abundance: few
d_gene: .
j_gene: TRBJ2-7
v_gene: TRBV5-1

CDR3aa: CASSLTWTASYGYTF
CDR3nt: TGCGCCAGCAGCTTGACATGGACAGCGTCCTATGGCTACACCTTC
abundance: few
d_gene: .
j_gene: TRBJ1-2
v_gene: TRBV5-1

CDR3aa: CASSYTGGVYSLGYTF
CDR3nt: TGTGCCAGCAGTTACACAGGGGGCGTTTATAGTCTTGGCTACACCTTC
abundance: few
d_gene: TRBD1
j_gene: TRBJ1-2
v_gene: TRBV6-5

CDR3aa: CASKAAYGYTF
CDR3nt: TGTGCCAGCAAGGCAGCCTATGGCTACACCTTC
abundance: few
d_gene: .
j_gene: TRBJ1-2
v_gene: TRBV12-3/TRBV12-4

CDR3aa: CASSLMGTNNEQFF
CDR3nt: TGTGCCAGCAGCTTAATGGGGACAAACAATGAGCAGTTCTTC
abundance: few
d_gene: .
j_gene: TRBJ2-1
v_gene: TRBV7-3

CDR3aa: CSASEVTVLNEQFF
CDR3nt: TGCAGTGCTAGCGAAGTGACGGTACTCAATGAGCAGTTCTTC
abundance: few
d_gene: .
j_gene: TRBJ2-1
v_gene: TRBV20-1

CDR3aa: CASAGTGFRDEQYF
CDR3nt: TGTGCCAGCGCTGGGACAGGTTTTCGAGACGAGCAGTACTTC
abundance: .
d_gene: TRBD1
j_gene: TRBJ2-7
v_gene: TRBV19

CDR3aa: CASSTRGLEGTDTQYF
CDR3nt: TGTGCCAGCAGCACGCGGGGATTAGAGGGCACAGATACGCAGTATTTT
abundance: once
d_gene: .
j_gene: TRBJ2-3
v_gene: TRBV5-5

CDR3aa: CASSRTGGNEKLFF
CDR3nt: TGTGCCAGCAGCAGGACAGGGGGTAATGAAAAACTGTTTTTT
abundance: few
d_gene: TRBD1
j_gene: TRBJ1-4
v_gene: TRBV7-9

CDR3aa: CASSPPGLAGPYEQYF
CDR3nt: TGTGCCAGCTCACCACCGGGACTAGCGGGGCCCTACGAGCAGTACTTC
abundance: .
d_gene: TRBD2
j_gene: TRBJ2-7
v_gene: TRBV18

CDR3aa: CASSEYSTSGSNEQFF
CDR3nt: TGCGCCAGCAGTGAGTACTCGACTAGCGGGAGCAATGAGCAGTTCTTC
abundance: .
d_gene: TRBD2
j_gene: TRBJ2-1
v_gene: TRBV10-1

CDR3aa: CASSPWEGGEQYF
CDR3nt: TGTGCCAGCAGCCCTTGGGAGGGAGGCGAGCAGTACTTC
abundance: .
d_gene: TRBD2
j_gene: TRBJ2-7
v_gene: TRBV14

CDR3aa: CSVDGPRFGYGYTF
CDR3nt: TGCAGCGTTGATGGGCCTAGGTTTGGATATGGCTACACCTTC
abundance: .
d_gene: .
j_gene: TRBJ1-2
v_gene: TRBV29-1

CDR3aa: CASSPGWGAYEQYF
CDR3nt: TGTGCCAGCAGCCCGGGCTGGGGAGCCTACGAGCAGTACTTC
abundance: many
d_gene: .
j_gene: TRBJ2-7
v_gene: TRBV7-9

CDR3aa: CASSVEGEGSNEQFF
CDR3nt: TGTGCCAGCAGCGTAGAGGGGGAGGGTTCCAATGAGCAGTTCTTC
abundance: .
d_gene: .
j_gene: TRBJ2-1
v_gene: TRBV9

CDR3aa: CSARRSGSGGYTF
CDR3nt: TGCAGTGCTAGAAGATCAGGGAGCGGTGGCTACACCTTC
abundance: few
d_gene: .
j_gene: TRBJ1-2
v_gene: TRBV20-1

CDR3aa: CASSSLGVSWTDTFF
CDR3nt: TGTGCCAGCAGCTCCCTCGGTGTTAGTTGGACAGATACCTTCTTC
abundance: .
d_gene: .
j_gene: TRBJ2-1
v_gene: TRBV7-9

CDR3aa: CDISESGGFQFF
CDR3nt: TGTGACATCAGTGAGTCGGGGGGCTTTCAGTTCTTC
abundance: .
d_gene: .
j_gene: TRBJ2-1
v_gene: TRBV10-3

CDR3aa: CASSASGRISSYNEQFF
CDR3nt: TGCGCCAGCAGCGCATCCGGACGGATCAGCTCCTACAATGAGCAGTTCTTC
abundance: .
d_gene: .
j_gene: TRBJ2-1
v_gene: TRBV10-1

CDR3aa: CASTPGGLAGETQYF
CDR3nt: TGCGCCAGCACCCCCGGGGGACTAGCCGGAGAGACCCAGTACTTC
abundance: .
d_gene: TRBD2
j_gene: TRBJ2-5
v_gene: TRBV5-1

CDR3aa: CSVELHPGTGFGNTIYF
CDR3nt: TGCAGCGTTGAATTGCACCCCGGGACAGGGTTTGGAAACACCATATATTTT
abundance: few
d_gene: TRBD1
j_gene: TRBJ1-3
v_gene: TRBV29-1

CDR3aa: CSARPGNPYEQYF
CDR3nt: TGCAGTGCTAGGCCCGGGAACCCGTACGAGCAGTACTTC
abundance: few
d_gene: .
j_gene: TRBJ2-7
v_gene: TRBV20-1

CDR3aa: CSARDKPSYEQYF
CDR3nt: TGCAGTGCTAGGGACAAGCCCTCCTACGAGCAGTACTTC
abundance: few
d_gene: .
j_gene: TRBJ2-7
v_gene: TRBV20-1

CDR3aa: CASTLGGTGEPRYYEQYF
CDR3nt: TGTGCCAGCACCCTAGGCGGGACAGGGGAACCCCGATACTACGAGCAGTACTTC
abundance: .
d_gene: TRBD1
j_gene: TRBJ2-7
v_gene: TRBV13

CDR3aa: CASHGLINIQYF
CDR3nt: TGTGCCAGCCACGGACTGATAAACATTCAGTACTTC
abundance: .
d_gene: .
j_gene: TRBJ2-4
v_gene: TRBV5-6

CDR3aa: CASYPLGSNQPQHF
CDR3nt: TGTGCCAGCTATCCGCTAGGGAGCAATCAGCCCCAGCATTTT
abundance: .
d_gene: .
j_gene: TRBJ1-5
v_gene: TRBV19

CDR3aa: CASSSGTGNTGELFF
CDR3nt: TGCGCCAGCAGCTCCGGGACGGGGAACACCGGGGAGCTGTTTTTT
abundance: many
d_gene: .
j_gene: TRBJ2-2
v_gene: TRBV5-1

CDR3aa: CASSQDGTSGITYEQYF
CDR3nt: TGTGCCAGCAGCCAAGATGGAACTAGCGGGATCACCTACGAGCAGTACTTC
abundance: .
d_gene: TRBD2
j_gene: TRBJ2-7
v_gene: TRBV4-2

CDR3aa: CASRSPPNTGELFF
CDR3nt: TGTGCCAGTCGGTCCCCTCCAAACACCGGGGAGCTGTTTTTT
abundance: .
d_gene: .
j_gene: TRBJ2-2
v_gene: TRBV19

CDR3aa: CASSVAQRTSGRAYEQYF
CDR3nt: TGTGCCAGCAGCGTAGCTCAACGTACTAGCGGGAGGGCCTACGAGCAGTACTTC
abundance: few
d_gene: TRBD2
j_gene: TRBJ2-7
v_gene: TRBV9

CDR3aa: CSVCGGSNQPQHF
CDR3nt: TGCAGCGTATGTGGGGGGTCTAATCAGCCCCAGCATTTT
abundance: few
d_gene: .
j_gene: TRBJ1-5
v_gene: TRBV29-1

CDR3aa: CASSLEYNPTREQYF
CDR3nt: TGTGCCAGCAGCTTAGAGTACAATCCAACGCGGGAGCAGTACTTC
abundance: few
d_gene: .
j_gene: TRBJ2-7
v_gene: TRBV7-9

CDR3aa: CASSSQGATDTQYF
CDR3nt: TGTGCCAGCAGTTCCCAGGGGGCAACAGATACGCAGTATTTT
abundance: few
d_gene: TRBD1
j_gene: TRBJ2-3
v_gene: TRBV12-3/TRBV12-4

CDR3aa: CASSLLAGTYGYTF
CDR3nt: TGTGCCAGCAGCTTACTGGCAGGGACCTATGGCTACACCTTC
abundance: .
d_gene: .
j_gene: TRBJ1-2
v_gene: TRBV7-3

CDR3aa: CASSQGLAGVGPQETQYF
CDR3nt: TGCGCCAGCAGTCAAGGACTAGCGGGAGTAGGACCCCAAGAGACCCAGTACTTC
abundance: few
d_gene: TRBD2
j_gene: TRBJ2-5
v_gene: TRBV4-1

CDR3aa: CSVAGQGNYGYTF
CDR3nt: TGCAGTGTCGCAGGACAGGGGAACTATGGCTACACCTTC
abundance: .
d_gene: TRBD1
j_gene: TRBJ1-2
v_gene: TRBV20-1

CDR3aa: CSAAIDSLSGNTIYF
CDR3nt: TGCAGTGCTGCCATAGACAGCCTCTCTGGAAACACCATATATTTT
abundance: .
d_gene: .
j_gene: TRBJ1-3
v_gene: TRBV20-1

CDR3aa: CASSQATSQGFNTGELFF
CDR3nt: TGCGCCAGCAGCCAAGCCACCTCGCAGGGATTTAACACCGGGGAGCTGTTTTTT
abundance: few
d_gene: .
j_gene: TRBJ2-2
v_gene: TRBV4-1

CDR3aa: CSARAGAADTQYF
CDR3nt: TGCAGTGCTAGAGCGGGAGCCGCAGATACGCAGTATTTT
abundance: few
d_gene: .
j_gene: TRBJ2-3
v_gene: TRBV20-1

CDR3aa: CASSLLLAVSYNEQFF
CDR3nt: TGTGCCAGCAGCTTGTTACTAGCGGTCTCCTACAATGAGCAGTTCTTC
abundance: .
d_gene: TRBD2
j_gene: TRBJ2-1
v_gene: TRBV5-6

CDR3aa: CASSHGPERIQYF
CDR3nt: TGTGCCAGCAGCCACGGACCGGAACGGATTCAGTACTTC
abundance: few
d_gene: .
j_gene: TRBJ2-4
v_gene: TRBV7-3

CDR3aa: CASSLGDWGYEQYF
CDR3nt: TGTGCCAGCAGTTTGGGAGACTGGGGCTACGAGCAGTACTTC
abundance: .
d_gene: .
j_gene: TRBJ2-7
v_gene: TRBV12-3/TRBV12-4

CDR3aa: CSARVSPYYGYTF
CDR3nt: TGCAGTGCTAGAGTCAGCCCCTACTATGGCTACACCTTC
abundance: few
d_gene: .
j_gene: TRBJ1-2
v_gene: TRBV20-1

CDR3aa: CATSGLARGEQFF
CDR3nt: TGTGCCACCAGTGGACTAGCGAGGGGTGAGCAGTTCTTC
abundance: few
d_gene: TRBD2
j_gene: TRBJ2-1
v_gene: TRBV24-1

CDR3aa: CASSLAASVYEQYF
CDR3nt: TGTGCCAGCAGCTTAGCGGCTAGCGTCTACGAGCAGTACTTC
abundance: many
d_gene: .
j_gene: TRBJ2-7
v_gene: TRBV7-2

CDR3aa: CASSYRASGTSGRAPYEQYF
CDR3nt: TGTGCCAGCAGTTACAGGGCCTCCGGGACTAGCGGGAGGGCCCCCTACGAGCAGTACTTC
abundance: few
d_gene: TRBD2
j_gene: TRBJ2-7
v_gene: TRBV6-2/TRBV6-3

CDR3aa: CSAREYRVLNTEAFF
CDR3nt: TGCAGTGCTAGGGAATACAGAGTCCTGAACACTGAAGCTTTCTTT
abundance: once
d_gene: .
j_gene: TRBJ1-1
v_gene: TRBV20-1